This TCR beta chain originates from a study of blood T cell repertoires in COVID-19. Generated by immunoSEQ multiplex PCR, the TCRdb table keeps only in-frame clones and is missing some. The table includes 220,000 or so clones, around 82% detected once. The CDR3 is 14 residues long. The ends were cut back, 4 bases at V and 1 base at J, with 11 bases in the middle. Germline-derived CDR1 and CDR2 are SGDLS and YYNGEE. Of note for this clone: The same CDR3 is also encoded by other DNA sequences in this sample.

This sequence was found in a woman of 80 years or more with acute or convalescent COVID-19. Sequencing was performed on peripheral blood. The chain joins TRBV9 to TRBJ1-1; perhaps TRBD1 as D (5 bases). CDR3 DNA sequence: TGTGCCAGCAGCCCGAGGCAGGGGAACACTGAAGCTTTCTTT. This encodes CASSPRQGNTEAFF.